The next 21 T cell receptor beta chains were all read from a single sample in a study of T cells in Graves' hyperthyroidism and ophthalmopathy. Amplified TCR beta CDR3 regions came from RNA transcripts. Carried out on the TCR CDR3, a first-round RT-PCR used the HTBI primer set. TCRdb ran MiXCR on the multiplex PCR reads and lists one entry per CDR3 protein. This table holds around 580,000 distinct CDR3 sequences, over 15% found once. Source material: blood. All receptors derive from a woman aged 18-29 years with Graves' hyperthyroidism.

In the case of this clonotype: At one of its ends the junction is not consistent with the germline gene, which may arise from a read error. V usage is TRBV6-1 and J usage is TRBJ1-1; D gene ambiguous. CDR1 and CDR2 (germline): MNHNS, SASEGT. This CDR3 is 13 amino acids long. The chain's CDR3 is CASSEVSVAEAFF. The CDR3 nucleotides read TGTGCCAGCAGCGAAGTTTCCGTGGCTGAAGCTTTCTTT.

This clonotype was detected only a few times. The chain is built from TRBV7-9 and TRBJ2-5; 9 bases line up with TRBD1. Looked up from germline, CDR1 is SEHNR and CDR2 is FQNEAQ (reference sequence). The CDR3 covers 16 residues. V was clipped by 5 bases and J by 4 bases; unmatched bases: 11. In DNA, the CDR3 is TGTGCCAGCAGCCAAGTACGGGACAGGGAAACAGAGACCCAGTACTTC. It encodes CASSQVRDRETETQYF.

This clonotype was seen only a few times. CDR3 residues: CASSGTGSSEQYF. The CDR3 bases are TGTGCCAGCTCGGGGACAGGGAGCAGCGAGCAGTACTTC. V is TRBV18 and J is TRBJ2-7; 9 bases align to TRBD1. V shed 6 bases and J 6 bases; nucleotides not matched to a gene: 6. The CDR3 contains 13 residues. Germline V gene lookup returns CDR1 KGHSH and CDR2 LQKENI.

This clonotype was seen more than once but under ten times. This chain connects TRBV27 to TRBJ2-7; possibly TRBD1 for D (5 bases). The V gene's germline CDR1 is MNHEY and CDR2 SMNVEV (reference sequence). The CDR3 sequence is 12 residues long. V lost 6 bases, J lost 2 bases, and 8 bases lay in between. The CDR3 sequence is CASRSQAYEQYF. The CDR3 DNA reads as TGTGCCAGCAGGTCACAGGCCTACGAGCAGTACTTC.

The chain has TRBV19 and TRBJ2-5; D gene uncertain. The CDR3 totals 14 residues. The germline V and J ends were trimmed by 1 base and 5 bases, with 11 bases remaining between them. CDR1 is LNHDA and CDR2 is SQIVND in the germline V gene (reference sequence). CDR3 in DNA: TGTGCCAGTAGTATAGGACCCGTCCCGGAGACCCAGTACTTC. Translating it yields CASSIGPVPETQYF.

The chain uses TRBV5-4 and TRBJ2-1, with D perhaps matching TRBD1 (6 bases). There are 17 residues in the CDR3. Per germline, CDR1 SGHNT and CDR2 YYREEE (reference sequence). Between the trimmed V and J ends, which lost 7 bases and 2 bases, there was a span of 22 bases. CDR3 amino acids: CASGRGGSGDPYNEQFF. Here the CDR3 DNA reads TGTGCCAGCGGAAGAGGCGGGTCAGGGGACCCCTACAATGAGCAGTTCTTC.

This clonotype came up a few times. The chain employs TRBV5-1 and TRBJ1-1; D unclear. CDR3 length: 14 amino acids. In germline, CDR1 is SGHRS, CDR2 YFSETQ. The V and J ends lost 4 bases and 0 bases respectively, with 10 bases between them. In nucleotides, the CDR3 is TGCGCCAGCAGCGAGACACCCATGAACACTGAAGCTTTCTTT. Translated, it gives CASSETPMNTEAFF.

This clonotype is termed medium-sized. CDR3 nucleotide sequence: TGTGCCAGCAGTTCTACAGGGGGCGTAGAGACCCAGTACTTC. It specifies CASSSTGGVETQYF. The V and J genes are TRBV28 and TRBJ2-5; 9 bases are a match to TRBD1. Looked up from germline, CDR1 is MDHEN and CDR2 is SYDVKM. The V and J ends lost 4 bases and 4 bases, in that order; junction bases with no gene match: 4. The CDR3 spans 14 residues.

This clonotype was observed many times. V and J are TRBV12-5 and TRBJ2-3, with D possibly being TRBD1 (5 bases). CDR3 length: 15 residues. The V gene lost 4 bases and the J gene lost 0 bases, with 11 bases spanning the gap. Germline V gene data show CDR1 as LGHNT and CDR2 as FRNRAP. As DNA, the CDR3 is TGTGCTAGTGGTTCCCAGGGCACAAGCACAGATACGCAGTATTTT. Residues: CASGSQGTSTDTQYF.

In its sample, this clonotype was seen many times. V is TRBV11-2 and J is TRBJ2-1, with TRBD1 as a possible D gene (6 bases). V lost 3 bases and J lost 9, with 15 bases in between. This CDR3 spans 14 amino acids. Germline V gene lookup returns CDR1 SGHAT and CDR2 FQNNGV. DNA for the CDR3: TGTGCCAGCAGCTTCACTGGTGGGGGCCCTGAGCAGTTCTTC. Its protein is CASSFTGGGPEQFF.

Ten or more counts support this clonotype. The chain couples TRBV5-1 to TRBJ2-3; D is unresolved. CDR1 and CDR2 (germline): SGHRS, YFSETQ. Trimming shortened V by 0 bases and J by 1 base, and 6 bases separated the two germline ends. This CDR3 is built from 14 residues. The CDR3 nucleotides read TGCGCCAGCAGCTTGGGACTCCGCACAGATACGCAGTATTTT. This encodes CASSLGLRTDTQYF. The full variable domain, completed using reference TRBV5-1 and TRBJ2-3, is KAGVTQTPRYLIKTRGQQVTLSCSPISGHRSVSWYQQTPGQGLQFLFEYFSETQRNKGNFPGRFSGRQFSNSRSEMNVSTLELGDSALYLCASSLGLRTDTQYFGPGTRLTVL.

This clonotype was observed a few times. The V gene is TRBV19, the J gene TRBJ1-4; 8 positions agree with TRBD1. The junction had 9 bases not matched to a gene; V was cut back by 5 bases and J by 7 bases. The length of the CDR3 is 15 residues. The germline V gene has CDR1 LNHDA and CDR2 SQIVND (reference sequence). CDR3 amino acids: CASSQDRVRSEKLFF. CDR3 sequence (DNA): TGTGCCAGTAGTCAGGACAGGGTCAGAAGTGAAAAACTGTTTTTT.

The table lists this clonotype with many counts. The CDR3 sequence is CSEPGPGATQYF. CDR3 in DNA: TGCAGTGAACCGGGACCAGGGGCGACCCAGTACTTC. The V and J genes are TRBV20-1 and TRBJ2-5; tentatively, D is TRBD1 (6 bases). The CDR3 runs to 12 residues. The V end lost 7 bases, the J end lost 7 bases, and 16 bases lay between the germline ends. The germline V gene encodes CDR1 DFQATT and CDR2 SNEGSKA (reference sequence).

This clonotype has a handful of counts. Here the CDR3 reads CATGLAGSYEQYF. The DNA of the CDR3 is TGTGCCACCGGCTTAGCGGGGTCCTACGAGCAGTACTTC. This rearrangement joins TRBV2 to TRBJ2-7; 8 bases are a match to TRBD2. Germline V gene lookup returns CDR1 SNHLY and CDR2 FYNNEI. The CDR3 is 13 residues long. J lost 1 base, V lost 10 bases, and 6 bases had no gene match.

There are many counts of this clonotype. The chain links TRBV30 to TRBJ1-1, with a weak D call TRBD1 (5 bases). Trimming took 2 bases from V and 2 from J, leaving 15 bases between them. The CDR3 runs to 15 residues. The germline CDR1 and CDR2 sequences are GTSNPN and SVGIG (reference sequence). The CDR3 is CAWSKGGTGNTEAFF. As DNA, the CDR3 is TGTGCCTGGAGTAAAGGCGGAACAGGTAACACTGAAGCTTTCTTT.

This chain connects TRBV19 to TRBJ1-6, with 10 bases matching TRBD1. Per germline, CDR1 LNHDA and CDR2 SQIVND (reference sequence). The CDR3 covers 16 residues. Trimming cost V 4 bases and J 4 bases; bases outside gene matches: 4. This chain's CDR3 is CASSTRTGGYNSPLHF. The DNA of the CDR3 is TGTGCCAGTAGTACCCGGACAGGGGGATATAATTCACCCCTCCACTTT.

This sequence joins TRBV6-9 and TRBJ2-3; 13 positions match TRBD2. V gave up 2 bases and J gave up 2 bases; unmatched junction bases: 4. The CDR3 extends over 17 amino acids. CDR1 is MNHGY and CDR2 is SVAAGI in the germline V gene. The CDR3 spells CASSYRGLAGITDTQYF. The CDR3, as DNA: TGTGCCAGCAGTTATCGGGGACTAGCGGGGATCACAGATACGCAGTATTTT.

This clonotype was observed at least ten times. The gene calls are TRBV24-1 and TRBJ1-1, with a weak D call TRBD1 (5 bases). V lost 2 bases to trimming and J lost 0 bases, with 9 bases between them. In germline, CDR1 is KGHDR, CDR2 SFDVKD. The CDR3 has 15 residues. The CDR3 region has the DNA TGTGCCACCAGTGATTCAGGACACCTGAACACTGAAGCTTTCTTT. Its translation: CATSDSGHLNTEAFF.

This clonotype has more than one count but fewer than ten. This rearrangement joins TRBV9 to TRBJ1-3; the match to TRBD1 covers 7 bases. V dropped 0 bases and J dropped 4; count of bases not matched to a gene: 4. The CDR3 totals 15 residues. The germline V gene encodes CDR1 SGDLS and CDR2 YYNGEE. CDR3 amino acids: CASSVDTGDGNTIYF. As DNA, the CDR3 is TGTGCCAGCAGCGTAGACACAGGGGACGGAAACACCATATATTTT.

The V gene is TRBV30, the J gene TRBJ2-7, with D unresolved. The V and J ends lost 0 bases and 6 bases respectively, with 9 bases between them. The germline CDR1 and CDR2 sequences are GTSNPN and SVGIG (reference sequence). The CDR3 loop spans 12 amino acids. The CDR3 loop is CAWSVGSAEQYF. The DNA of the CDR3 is TGTGCCTGGAGTGTCGGTTCCGCCGAGCAGTACTTC.

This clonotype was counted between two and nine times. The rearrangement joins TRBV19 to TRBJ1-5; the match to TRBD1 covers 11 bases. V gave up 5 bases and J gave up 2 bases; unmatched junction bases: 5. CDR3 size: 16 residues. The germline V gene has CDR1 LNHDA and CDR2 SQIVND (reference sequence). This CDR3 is CASSPRTGGRNQPQHF. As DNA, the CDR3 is TGTGCCAGTAGTCCTCGGACAGGGGGCCGCAATCAGCCCCAGCATTTT.